This TCR beta chain was documented in a study of cytomegalovirus exposure and HLA in healthy donors. Concerning this clone itself: Antigen: not known.

Germline-derived CDR1 and CDR2 are SGHDT and YYEEEE. The length of the CDR3 is 17 residues. Trimming took 0 bases from V and 6 from J; bases not matched to a gene: 8. Study-level findings and limits: The authors listed 180 or so TCR beta chains as cytomegalovirus-associated. Apart from CMV serostatus, no immune exposure information was available. The study assumed roughly uniform donor sequencing depth for presence/absence analyses.

The PCR had 60 Vbeta and 13 Jbeta primers. Authors' data handling: About 12 million of the approximately 80 million unique TCR beta chains counted in a later analysis were shared. Sequenced by immunoSEQ multiplex PCR; TCRdb stores in-frame clones only, minus some. V and J calls and clone size follow that table, whereas D and trimming were derived from the DNA. Here the sample spans some 160,000 clones, over 80% being singletons. The sequence was obtained from a male donor in good health and CMV-seropositive. The specimen was PBMCs. This chain uses TRBV5-6 with TRBJ2-3, with 12 bases aligning to TRBD2. CDR3 residues: CASSLGVLAGGLDTQYF. CDR3 coding DNA: TGTGCCAGCAGCTTGGGAGTCCTAGCGGGAGGGCTTGATACGCAGTATTTT.